Here is one TCR beta chain with its context. Its antigen is undetermined. The CDR3 consists of 12 residues. Trimming left V 4 bases short and J 5 bases short, with 8 bases between. From germline, CDR1 is SNHLY and CDR2 FYNNEI. The data derive from a study of radiation and T cells in renal cell carcinoma. Study results and limitations: Without pretreatment biopsies, baseline tumor clonotype presence was undetermined.

The treatment here: 15 Gy SBRT to primary tumor, nephrectomy 4 weeks later. Produced via immunoSEQ multiplex PCR; TCRdb's table is partial and in-frame only. The sample includes 7,000 to 9,500 clones, approximately 54% seen only once; the top ten take about 19%. The receptor's source is a man between 60 and 75 years old with renal cell carcinoma. Source: tumor tissue, taken from a patient whose treatment included radiotherapy and nephrectomy. The chain couples TRBV2 to TRBJ1-2; D ambiguous. The CDR3, as DNA: TGTGCCAGCAGTGGAGAGAGTTATGGCTACACCTTC. This encodes CASSGESYGYTF. Variable domain in full (rest from reference TRBV2 and TRBJ1-2): EPEVTQTPSHQVTQMGQEVILRCVPISNHLYFYWYRQILGQKVEFLVSFYNNEISEKSEIFDDQFSVERPDGSNFTLKIRSTKLEDSAMYFCASSGESYGYTFGSGTRLTVV.